Listed below are T cell receptor beta chains from one sample, sequenced in a study of T cells in Graves' hyperthyroidism and ophthalmopathy. TCRdb reanalysed the multiplex PCR reads using MiXCR and keeps one entry per CDR3 protein. The sample has about 500,000 distinct CDR3 sequences; 16% are singletons. Sequenced: blood. The receptors originated from a woman under 30 with Graves' hyperthyroidism. Both conserved end residues are part of each CDR3. The order of the fields is V gene, J gene, CDR3 protein.

>TRBV19|TRBJ1-1
CASTRAGETEAFF
>TRBV4-1|TRBJ1-1
CASRGVWVNTEAFF
>TRBV10-1|TRBJ1-2
CASSDHRGRNYGYTF
>TRBV12-3/TRBV12-4|TRBJ2-5
CASSLGVSEATQYF
>TRBV19|TRBJ2-7
CASILRDKLPTYEQYF
>TRBV12-3/TRBV12-4|TRBJ1-5
CASKTGAINQPQHF
>TRBV20-1|TRBJ1-2
CSARAQAERGYTF
>TRBV20-1|TRBJ2-5
CSARSGREWETQYF
>TRBV6-5|TRBJ2-7
CASSYSDRVDYEQYF
>TRBV5-1|TRBJ2-6
CASSFSAGANVLTF
>TRBV7-3|TRBJ2-1
CASSLKTRFTDEQFF
>TRBV11-2|TRBJ2-3
CASSLDIGVDVHTQYF
>TRBV20-1|TRBJ1-2
CSAAPPPPLGYTF
>TRBV5-1|TRBJ2-5
CASSSGVGFGETLYF
>TRBV12-3/TRBV12-4|TRBJ1-1
CASSSSGMNTEAFF
>TRBV7-3|TRBJ2-5
CASSFSSGEETQYF
>TRBV15|TRBJ2-1
CATSRRLDSSSYNEQFF
>TRBV19|TRBJ1-2
CASSGGAYGYTF
>TRBV13|TRBJ2-2
CASSPGTGLAGELFF
>TRBV12-3/TRBV12-4|TRBJ1-2
CAGSLGDSPYGYTF
>TRBV28|TRBJ2-1
CASSLSRGSKHEQFF
>TRBV7-8|TRBJ2-5
CASSPSVRVAETQYF
>TRBV2|TRBJ1-1
CASKVKVQEEGTEAFF